The 11 T cell receptor beta chains below all came from one sample that was sequenced in a study of preoperative IRX-2 immunotherapy in early breast cancer. Treatment of the sample: preoperative locoregional IRX-2 cytokine immunotherapy. Repertoires were generated with immunoSEQ multiplex PCR, while TCRdb's copy carries only in-frame clones and drops some. The repertoire holds around 40,000 clones, with 70% to 85% as singletons. The material sequenced was tumor tissue, taken after IRX-2 immunotherapy. These receptors were obtained from a human donor with breast cancer.

The V and J genes are TRBV18 and TRBJ1-1; no clear D gene. The CDR3 runs to 12 residues. The V gene lost 2 bases and the J gene lost 1 base, with 2 bases spanning the gap. The germline V gene encodes CDR1 KGHSH and CDR2 LQKENI. The CDR3: CASSPRNTEAFF. The CDR3 DNA sequence: TGTGCCAGCTCACCAAGGAACACTGAAGCTTTCTTT.

The chain combines TRBV6-8 with TRBJ1-5; D not certain. Between the trimmed V and J ends, which lost 7 bases and 1 base, there was a span of 11 bases. CDR1 and CDR2 from the germline V gene are MNHGY and SAAAGT. CDR3 size: 14 residues. CDR3: CASKVTTSNQPQHF. The CDR3 nucleotides read TGTGCCAGCAAGGTCACGACCAGCAATCAGCCCCAGCATTTT.

In its sample, this clone is medium-sized. Other DNA sequences in the sample encode the same CDR3. The chain has TRBV11-3 and TRBJ2-1, with TRBD2 matching 11 bases. CDR1 and CDR2 (germline): SGHNT, YENEEA. Losses at the gene ends were 2 bases for V and 1 base for J; bases not matched to a gene: 7. CDR3 length: 18 amino acids. CDR3 amino acids: CASSLRALAGGSYNEQFF. CDR3 coding DNA: TGTGCCAGCAGCTTAAGGGCATTAGCGGGAGGGTCCTACAATGAGCAGTTCTTC.

The chain combines TRBV19 with TRBJ2-3; tentatively, D is TRBD2 (6 bases). The CDR3 covers 15 residues. The ends were cut back, 1 base at V and 1 base at J, with 9 bases in the middle. CDR1 LNHDA and CDR2 SQIVND come from the germline V gene (reference sequence). The CDR3: CASSIGRGGTDTQYF. CDR3 bases: TGTGCCAGTAGTATAGGGCGGGGCGGCACAGATACGCAGTATTTT.

The chain couples TRBV22-1 to TRBJ1-6. TRBV22-1 is given as a pseudogene. The length of the CDR3 is 13 residues. CDR3 DNA: TGTGCCAGCTCCGGTACACTTAGGTCACCCCTCCACTTT. This sequence encodes CASSGTLRSPLHF.

This chain joins TRBV6-7 and TRBJ2-7, with D unresolved. TRBV6-7 is treated as an ORF (open reading frame) with a function not yet certain. V was shortened by 5 bases and J by 2 bases, with 7 bases between the two germline ends. This CDR3 comprises 12 residues. CDR3 protein: CASSVQPYEQYF. The CDR3 DNA is TGTGCCAGCAGTGTACAACCCTACGAGCAGTACTTC.

This clone was counted a few times. This chain uses TRBV19 with TRBJ1-5; D remains unclear. Germline V gene data show CDR1 as LNHDA and CDR2 as SQIVND (reference sequence). Trimming took off 3 bases at V and 4 bases at J, with 10 bases between the two ends. The CDR3 has 14 amino acids. The CDR3 DNA reads TGTGCCAGTAGTATGGGTTGGAGTAATCAGCCCCAGCATTTT. Its translation is CASSMGWSNQPQHF.

The V call is TRBV5-1, the J call TRBJ1-2; 8 bases match TRBD1. CDR1 is SGHRS, CDR2 YFSETQ, per germline. V lost 1 base to trimming and J lost 8 bases; unmatched junction nucleotides: 10. The CDR3 sequence is 15 residues long. The CDR3 coding sequence is TGCGCCAGCAGCTTGACCGCCCTCAGGACAGGGGGCTACACCTTC. This sequence encodes CASSLTALRTGGYTF. Full variable domain (rest looked up from reference TRBV5-1 and TRBJ1-2): KAGVTQTPRYLIKTRGQQVTLSCSPISGHRSVSWYQQTPGQGLQFLFEYFSETQRNKGNFPGRFSGRQFSNSRSEMNVSTLELGDSALYLCASSLTALRTGGYTFGSGTRLTVV.

This chain links TRBV6-8 with TRBJ2-7; 7 bases fit TRBD1. CDR1 and CDR2 from the germline V gene are MNHGY and SAAAGT. Losses at the gene ends were 6 bases for V and 2 bases for J; bases not matched to a gene: 7. The CDR3 is 14 residues long. The CDR3 region has the DNA TGTGCCAGCAGACCCCGACAGGGCACCTACGAGCAGTACTTC. It specifies CASRPRQGTYEQYF.

This rearrangement joins TRBV19 to TRBJ2-5; 10 nucleotides match TRBD1. The length of the CDR3 is 15 residues. In germline, CDR1 is LNHDA, CDR2 SQIVND (reference sequence). V lost 5 bases and J lost 0; bases outside the gene matches: 3. The DNA for the CDR3 is TGTGCCAGTAGTTCGACAGGGGGCCACCAAGAGACCCAGTACTTC. Translation: CASSSTGGHQETQYF.

The chain uses TRBV5-1 and TRBJ2-7; 7 bases align to TRBD1. Germline V gives CDR1 SGHRS, CDR2 YFSETQ. The CDR3 covers 14 residues. Germline trimming cut 2 bases from V and 3 bases from J; bases unmatched to any gene: 5. In DNA, the CDR3 is TGCGCCAGCAGCTTAGACAGGGAAGGCTACGAGCAGTACTTC. Translation gives CASSLDREGYEQYF. Based on the CDR3 plus reference TRBV5-1 and TRBJ2-7, the full variable domain is KAGVTQTPRYLIKTRGQQVTLSCSPISGHRSVSWYQQTPGQGLQFLFEYFSETQRNKGNFPGRFSGRQFSNSRSEMNVSTLELGDSALYLCASSLDREGYEQYFGPGTRLTVT.